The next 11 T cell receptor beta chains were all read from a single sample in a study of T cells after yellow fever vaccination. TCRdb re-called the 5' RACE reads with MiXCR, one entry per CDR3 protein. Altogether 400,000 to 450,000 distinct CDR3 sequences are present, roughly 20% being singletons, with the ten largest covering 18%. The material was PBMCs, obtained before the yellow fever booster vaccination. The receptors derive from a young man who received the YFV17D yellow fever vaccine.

The CDR3 DNA reads TGTGCCAGCAGTTCCGGGGGGGAAGGCAATCAGCCCCAGCATTTT. It yields the protein CASSSGGEGNQPQHF. This chain links TRBV6-1 with TRBJ1-5, with D perhaps TRBD1 (5 bases). Trimming took off 5 bases at V and 2 bases at J, with 13 bases between the two ends. The CDR3 length is 15 residues. Per germline, CDR1 MNHNS and CDR2 SASEGT.

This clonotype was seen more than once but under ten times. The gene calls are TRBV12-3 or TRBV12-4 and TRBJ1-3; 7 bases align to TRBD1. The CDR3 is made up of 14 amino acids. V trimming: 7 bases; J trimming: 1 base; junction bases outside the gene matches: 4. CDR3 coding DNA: TGTGCCAGCACCGCGACAGGGTCTGGAAACACCATATATTTT. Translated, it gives CASTATGSGNTIYF.

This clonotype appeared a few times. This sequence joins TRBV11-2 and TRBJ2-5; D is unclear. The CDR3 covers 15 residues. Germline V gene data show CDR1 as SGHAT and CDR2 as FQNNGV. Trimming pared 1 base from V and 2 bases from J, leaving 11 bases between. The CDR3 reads CASSLGPVWQETQYF. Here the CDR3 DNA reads TGTGCCAGCAGCTTAGGGCCAGTATGGCAAGAGACCCAGTACTTC.

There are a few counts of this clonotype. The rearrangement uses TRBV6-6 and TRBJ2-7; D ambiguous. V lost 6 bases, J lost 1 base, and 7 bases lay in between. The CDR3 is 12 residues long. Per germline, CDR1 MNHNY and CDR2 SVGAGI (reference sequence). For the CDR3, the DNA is TGTGCCAGCAGGTCAGGATCCTACGAGCAGTACGTC. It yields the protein CASRSGSYEQYV.

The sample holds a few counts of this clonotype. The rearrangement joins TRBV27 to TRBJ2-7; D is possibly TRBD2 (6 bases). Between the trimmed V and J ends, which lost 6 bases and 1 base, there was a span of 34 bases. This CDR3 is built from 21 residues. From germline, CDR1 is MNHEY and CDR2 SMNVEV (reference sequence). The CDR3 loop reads CASRGRTRGGLSPGLSYEQYF. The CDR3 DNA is TGTGCCAGCAGGGGGAGGACCCGAGGAGGTCTGAGTCCGGGCCTATCCTACGAGCAGTACTTC.

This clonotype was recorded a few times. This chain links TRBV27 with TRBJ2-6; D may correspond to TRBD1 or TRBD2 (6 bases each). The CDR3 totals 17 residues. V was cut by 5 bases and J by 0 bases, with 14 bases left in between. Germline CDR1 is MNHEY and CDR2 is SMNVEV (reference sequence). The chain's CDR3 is CASSPGGTSSGANVLTF. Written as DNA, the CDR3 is TGTGCCAGCAGTCCCGGGGGCACTTCCTCTGGGGCCAACGTCCTGACTTTC.

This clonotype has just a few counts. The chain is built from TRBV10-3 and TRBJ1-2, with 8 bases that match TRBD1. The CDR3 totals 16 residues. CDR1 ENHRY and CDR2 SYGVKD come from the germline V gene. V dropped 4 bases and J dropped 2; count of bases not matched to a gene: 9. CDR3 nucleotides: TGTGCCATCAGTGGAACTTCCGGGACAGGAAACTATGGCTACACCTTC. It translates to CAISGTSGTGNYGYTF.

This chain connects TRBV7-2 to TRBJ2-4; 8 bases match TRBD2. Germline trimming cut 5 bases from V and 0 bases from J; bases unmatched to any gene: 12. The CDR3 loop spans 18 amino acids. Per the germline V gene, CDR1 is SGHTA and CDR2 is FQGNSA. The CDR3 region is CASSPRLGGGLAKNIQYF. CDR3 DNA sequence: TGTGCCAGCAGCCCACGGCTCGGGGGGGGGCTAGCCAAAAACATTCAGTACTTC.

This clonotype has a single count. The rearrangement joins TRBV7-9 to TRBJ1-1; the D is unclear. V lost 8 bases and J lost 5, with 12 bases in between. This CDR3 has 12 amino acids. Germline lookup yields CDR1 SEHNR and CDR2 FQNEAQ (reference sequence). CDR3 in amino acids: CASSNAVTEAFF. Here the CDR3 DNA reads TGTGCCAGCTCCAACGCCGTAACTGAAGCTTTCTTT. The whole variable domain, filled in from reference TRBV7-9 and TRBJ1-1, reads DTGVSQNPRHKITKRGQNVTFRCDPISEHNRLYWYRQTLGQGPEFLTYFQNEAQLEKSRLLSDRFSAERPKGSFSTLEIQRTEQGDSAMYLCASSNAVTEAFFGQGTRLTVV.

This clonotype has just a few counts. The CDR3 loop reads CASSQDVIGQNTEAFF. CDR3 DNA sequence: TGCGCCAGCAGCCAAGATGTAATAGGACAAAACACTGAAGCTTTCTTT. The chain joins TRBV4-3 to TRBJ1-1; TRBD1 might be the D (5 bases). V shed 0 bases and J shed 2 bases, with 13 bases lying between them. This CDR3 region has 16 residues. Germline CDR1 and CDR2: LGHNA and YSLEER.

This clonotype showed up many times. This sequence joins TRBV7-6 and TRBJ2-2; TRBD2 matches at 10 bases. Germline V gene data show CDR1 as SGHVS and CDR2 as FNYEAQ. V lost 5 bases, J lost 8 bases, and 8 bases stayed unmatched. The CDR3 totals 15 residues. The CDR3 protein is CASSPAAGGPGELFF. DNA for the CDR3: TGTGCCAGCAGCCCGGCAGCGGGGGGGCCGGGGGAGCTGTTTTTT.